The 6 T cell receptor beta chains below all came from one sample that was sequenced in a study of B cell selection in AIRE deficiency. Regulatory T cells were sorted as CD4+CD25hiCD127low/negative cells. TCRdb keeps only in-frame clones here, not all; method: immunoSEQ multiplex PCR. In the table there are some 21,000 clones, approximately 94% of which are singletons. Sequencing was done on a sample of Tregs sorted from PBMCs. The receptors shown here come from a human donor with AIRE deficiency.

The V call is TRBV7-8, the J call TRBJ1-2; no definite D call. Germline lookup yields CDR1 SGHVS and CDR2 FQNEAQ. This CDR3 is built from 21 residues. Trimming took 1 base from V and 4 from J, leaving 31 bases between them. CDR3 protein: CASSLVGRSIILGLPSYGYTF. The CDR3 bases are TGTGCCAGCAGCTTAGTTGGTAGGAGCATAATCTTAGGTCTGCCTAGCTATGGCTACACCTTC.

The genes are TRBV6-5 and TRBJ1-3, with 7 positions matching TRBD1. Trimming cost V 8 bases and J 0 bases; bases outside gene matches: 7. CDR3 length: 15 residues. Germline V gene data show CDR1 as MNHEY and CDR2 as SVGAGI. The CDR3 protein is CASGRGQLSGNTIYF. The CDR3 DNA reads TGTGCCAGCGGCCGGGGACAGCTCTCTGGAAACACCATATATTTT.

This clone was counted only a few times. This chain's CDR3 is CASSLSLAGGHNEQFF. The DNA for the CDR3 is TGTGCCAGCAGCTTAAGTCTAGCGGGAGGCCACAATGAGCAGTTCTTC. This chain joins TRBV7-3 and TRBJ2-1; 11 bases line up with TRBD2. This CDR3 spans 16 amino acids. V lost 1 base to trimming and J lost 5 bases; unmatched junction nucleotides: 4. Per the germline V gene, CDR1 is SGHTA and CDR2 is FQGTGA. The full variable domain, with the rest looked up from reference TRBV7-3 and TRBJ2-1, is GAGVSQTPSNKVTEKGKYVELRCDPISGHTALYWYRQSLGQGPEFLIYFQGTGAADDSGLPNDRFFAVRPEGSVSTLKIQRTERGDSAVYLCASSLSLAGGHNEQFFGPGTRLTVL.

The genes are TRBV5-4 and TRBJ2-3; possibly TRBD1 or TRBD2 for D (6 bases each). With 5 bases removed from V and 4 bases from J, the gap between germline ends came to 14 bases. Germline V gene sequence: CDR1 SGHNT, CDR2 YYREEE (reference sequence). The CDR3 is made up of 14 amino acids. The chain's CDR3 is CASRRDIPPDTQYF. CDR3 DNA: TGTGCCAGCAGGCGGGACATCCCCCCAGATACGCAGTATTTT.

The CDR3 loop reads CASRGAAFNEKLFF. The CDR3 nucleotides read TGTGCCAGCAGGGGGGCAGCCTTCAATGAAAAACTGTTTTTT. The chain uses TRBV28 and TRBJ1-4, with D maybe TRBD1 (6 bases). There are 14 residues in the CDR3. The germline gives CDR1 MDHEN, CDR2 SYDVKM. V lost 6 bases, J lost 5 bases, and 13 bases lay in between.

This clone was found once. V gene TRBV27 combines with J gene TRBJ2-7, with D possibly TRBD1 on 6 matching bases. Trimming removed 3 bases from V and 6 bases from J, with 12 bases in between. CDR3 length: 13 amino acids. Looked up from germline, CDR1 is MNHEY and CDR2 is SMNVEV (reference sequence). CDR3 coding DNA: TGTGCCAGCAGTTTGCACAGGGTCGCCGAGCAGTACTTC. It is translated as CASSLHRVAEQYF.